The 6 T cell receptor beta chains below come from one sample, sequenced in a study of blood T cell repertoires in COVID-19. Libraries were prepared by immunoSEQ multiplex PCR; TCRdb keeps only in-frame clonotypes and omits some of them. The sample shows tens of thousands of clones, almost 85% of them seen only once. Sequencing used peripheral blood. These receptors came from a man aged 55 to 69 with COVID-19, enrolled during active disease.

The V call is TRBV30, the J call TRBJ1-1; D uncertain. CDR1 is GTSNPN, CDR2 SVGIG, per germline (reference sequence). The CDR3 is 13 amino acids. With 4 bases removed from V and 0 bases from J, the gap between germline ends came to 9 bases. CDR3 bases: TGTGCCTGGACCTCGACTTTGAACACTGAAGCTTTCTTT. Encoded protein: CAWTSTLNTEAFF.

J is TRBJ2-5 and V is TRBV12-5, with TRBD2 identical over 8 bases. The V gene's germline CDR1 is LGHNT and CDR2 FRNRAP. The junction had 6 bases not matched to a gene; V was cut back by 2 bases and J by 1 base. There are 16 residues in the CDR3. CDR3 sequence reads: CASGLPDSGIQETQYF. CDR3 nucleotide sequence: TGTGCTAGTGGTTTGCCAGATAGCGGGATCCAAGAGACCCAGTACTTC.

The chain couples TRBV14 to TRBJ2-7; D unresolved. V was clipped by 2 bases and J by 0 bases, with 11 bases between them. Germline CDR1 is SGHDN and CDR2 is FVKESK. The CDR3 runs 15 residues. The CDR3 spells CASSQSTHSSYEQYF. The CDR3 coding sequence is TGTGCCAGCAGCCAATCGACACATAGCTCCTACGAGCAGTACTTC.

This chain links TRBV7-9 with TRBJ2-7; the match to TRBD1 covers 9 bases. The CDR3 sequence is 14 residues long. Germline-derived CDR1 and CDR2 are SEHNR and FQNEAQ (reference sequence). Losses at the gene ends were 3 bases for V and 3 bases for J; bases not matched to a gene: 3. As DNA, the CDR3 is TGTGCCAGCAGCTTGGACAGGGGCCACTACGAGCAGTACTTC. Translating gives CASSLDRGHYEQYF. The variable domain in full, completed from reference TRBV7-9 and TRBJ2-7, reads DTGVSQNPRHKITKRGQNVTFRCDPISEHNRLYWYRQTLGQGPEFLTYFQNEAQLEKSRLLSDRFSAERPKGSFSTLEIQRTEQGDSAMYLCASSLDRGHYEQYFGPGTRLTVT.

The genes are TRBV11-2 and TRBJ1-4; 7 bases match TRBD1. Germline CDR1 SGHAT, CDR2 FQNNGV. Trimming at V came to 5 bases and at J to 8 bases, leaving 8 bases not matched to a gene. This CDR3 region has 14 residues. Written as DNA, the CDR3 is TGTGCCAGCAGCGCCTGGGCAGGGGGAGAAAAACTGTTTTTT. Its protein is CASSAWAGGEKLFF.

This chain uses TRBV4-1 with TRBJ1-2; 7 nucleotides agree with TRBD1. The CDR3 sequence is 16 residues long. V lost 3 bases to trimming and J lost 2 bases; unmatched junction nucleotides: 9. Germline V lookup: CDR1 MGHRA, CDR2 YSYEKL. The CDR3 loop is CASSHSRTGPNYGYTF. Written as DNA, the CDR3 is TGCGCCAGCAGCCATTCCCGGACAGGCCCAAACTATGGCTACACCTTC.